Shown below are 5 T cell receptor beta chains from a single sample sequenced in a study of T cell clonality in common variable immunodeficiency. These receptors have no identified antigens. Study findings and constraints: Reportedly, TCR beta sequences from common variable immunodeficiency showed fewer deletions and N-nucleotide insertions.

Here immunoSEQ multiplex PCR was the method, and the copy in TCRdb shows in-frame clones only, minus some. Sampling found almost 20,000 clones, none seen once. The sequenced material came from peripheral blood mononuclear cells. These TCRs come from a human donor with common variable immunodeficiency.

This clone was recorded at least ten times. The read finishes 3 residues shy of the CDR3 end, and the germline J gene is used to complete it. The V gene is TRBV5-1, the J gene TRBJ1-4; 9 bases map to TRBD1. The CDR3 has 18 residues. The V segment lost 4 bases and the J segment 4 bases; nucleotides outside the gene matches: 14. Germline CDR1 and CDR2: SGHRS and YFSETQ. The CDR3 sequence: CASSTGNWGTGINEKLFF. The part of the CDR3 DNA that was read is TGCGCCAGCAGCACGGGGAATTGGGGGACAGGGATTAATGAAAAA.

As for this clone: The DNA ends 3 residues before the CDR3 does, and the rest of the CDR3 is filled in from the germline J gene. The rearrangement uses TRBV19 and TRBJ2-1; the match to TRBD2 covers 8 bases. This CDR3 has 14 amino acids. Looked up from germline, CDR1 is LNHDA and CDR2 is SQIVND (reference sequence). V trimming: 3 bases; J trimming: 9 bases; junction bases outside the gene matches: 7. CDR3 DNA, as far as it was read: TGTGCCAGTAGTATCGGGGGGGCCGTTGTTGAG. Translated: CASSIGGAVVE. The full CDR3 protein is CASSIGGAVVEQFF.

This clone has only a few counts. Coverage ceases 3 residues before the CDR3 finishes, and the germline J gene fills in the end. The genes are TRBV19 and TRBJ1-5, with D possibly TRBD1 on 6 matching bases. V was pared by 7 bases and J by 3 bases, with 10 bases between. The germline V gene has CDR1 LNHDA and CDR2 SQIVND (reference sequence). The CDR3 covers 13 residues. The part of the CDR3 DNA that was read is TGTGCCAGTATCCAGGGGTACAATCAGCCC. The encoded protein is CASIQGYNQP. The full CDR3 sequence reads CASIQGYNQPQHF.

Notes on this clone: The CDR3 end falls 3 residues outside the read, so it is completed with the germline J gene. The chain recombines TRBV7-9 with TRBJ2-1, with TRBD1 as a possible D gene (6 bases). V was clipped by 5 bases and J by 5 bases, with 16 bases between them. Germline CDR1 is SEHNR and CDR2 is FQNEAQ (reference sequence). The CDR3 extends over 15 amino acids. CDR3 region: CASSPTQGVHNEQFF. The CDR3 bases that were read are TGTGCCAGCAGCCCCACACAGGGCGTACACAATGAG.

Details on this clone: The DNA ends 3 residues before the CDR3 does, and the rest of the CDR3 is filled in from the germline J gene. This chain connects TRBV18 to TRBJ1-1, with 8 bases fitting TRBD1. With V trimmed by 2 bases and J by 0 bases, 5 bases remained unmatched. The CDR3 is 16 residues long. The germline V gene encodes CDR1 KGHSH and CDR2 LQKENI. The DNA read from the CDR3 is TGTGCCAGCTCACCAAGGCAGGGGGCACTGAACACTGAA. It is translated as CASSPRQGALNTE. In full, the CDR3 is CASSPRQGALNTEAFF.